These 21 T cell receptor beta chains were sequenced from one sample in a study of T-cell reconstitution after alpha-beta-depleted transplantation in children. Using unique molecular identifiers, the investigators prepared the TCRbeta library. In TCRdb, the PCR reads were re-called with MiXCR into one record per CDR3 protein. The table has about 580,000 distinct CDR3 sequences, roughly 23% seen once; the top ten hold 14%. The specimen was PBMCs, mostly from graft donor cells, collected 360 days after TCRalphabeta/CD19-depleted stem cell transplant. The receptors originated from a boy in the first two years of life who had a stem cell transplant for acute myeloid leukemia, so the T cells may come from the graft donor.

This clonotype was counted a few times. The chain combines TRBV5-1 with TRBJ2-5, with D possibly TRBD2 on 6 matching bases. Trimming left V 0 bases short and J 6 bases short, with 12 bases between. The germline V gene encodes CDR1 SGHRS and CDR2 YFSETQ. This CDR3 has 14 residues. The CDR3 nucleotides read TGCGCCAGCAGCTTGGAGGCGGGGCAAAAGACCCAGTACTTC. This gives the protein CASSLEAGQKTQYF.

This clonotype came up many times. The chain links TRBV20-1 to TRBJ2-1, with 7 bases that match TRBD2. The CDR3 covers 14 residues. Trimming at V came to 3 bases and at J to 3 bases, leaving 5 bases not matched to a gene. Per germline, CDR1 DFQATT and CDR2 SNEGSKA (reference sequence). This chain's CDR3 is CSASWWGGYNEQFF. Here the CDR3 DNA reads TGCAGTGCTAGCTGGTGGGGGGGCTACAATGAGCAGTTCTTC.

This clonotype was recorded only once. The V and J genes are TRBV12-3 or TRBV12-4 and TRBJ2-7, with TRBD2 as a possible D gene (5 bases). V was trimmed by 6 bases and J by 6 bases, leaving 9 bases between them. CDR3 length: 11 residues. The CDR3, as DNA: TGTGCCAGCAGCCGCCGGGGCGAGCAGTACTTC. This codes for CASSRRGEQYF.

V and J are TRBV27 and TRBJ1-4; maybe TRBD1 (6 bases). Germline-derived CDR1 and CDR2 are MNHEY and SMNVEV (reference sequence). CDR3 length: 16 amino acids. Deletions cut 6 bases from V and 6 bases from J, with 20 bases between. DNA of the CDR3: TGTGCCAGCAGCCCCCTCTTGGGGGGCTCGGATGAAAAACTGTTTTTT. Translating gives CASSPLLGGSDEKLFF.

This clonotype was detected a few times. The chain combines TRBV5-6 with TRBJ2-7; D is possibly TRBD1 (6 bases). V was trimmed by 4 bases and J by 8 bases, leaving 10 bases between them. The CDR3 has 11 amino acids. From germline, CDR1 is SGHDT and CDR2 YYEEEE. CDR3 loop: CASSVQGKQYF. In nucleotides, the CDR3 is TGTGCCAGCAGCGTCCAGGGGAAGCAGTACTTC.

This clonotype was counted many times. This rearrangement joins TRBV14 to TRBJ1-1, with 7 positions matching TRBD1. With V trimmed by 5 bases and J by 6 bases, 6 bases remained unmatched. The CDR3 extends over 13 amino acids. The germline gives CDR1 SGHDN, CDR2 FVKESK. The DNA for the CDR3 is TGTGCCAGCAGCTCACAGGGGCCTGCTGAAGCTTTCTTT. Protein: CASSSQGPAEAFF. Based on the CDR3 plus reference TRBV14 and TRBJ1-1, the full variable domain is EAGVTQFPSHSVIEKGQTVTLRCDPISGHDNLYWYRRVMGKEIKFLLHFVKESKQDESGMPNNRFLAERTGGTYSTLKVQPAELEDSGVYFCASSSQGPAEAFFGQGTRLTVV.

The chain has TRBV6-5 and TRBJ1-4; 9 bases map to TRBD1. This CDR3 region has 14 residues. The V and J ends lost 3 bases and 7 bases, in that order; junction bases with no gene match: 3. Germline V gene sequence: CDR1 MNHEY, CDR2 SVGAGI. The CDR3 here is CASSYRQGGEKLFF. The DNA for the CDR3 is TGTGCCAGCAGTTATCGACAGGGGGGTGAAAAACTGTTTTTT.

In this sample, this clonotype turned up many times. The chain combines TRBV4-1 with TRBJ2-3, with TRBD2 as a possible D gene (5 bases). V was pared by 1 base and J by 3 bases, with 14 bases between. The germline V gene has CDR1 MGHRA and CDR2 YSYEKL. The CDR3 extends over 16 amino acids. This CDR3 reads CASSQAPGSLTDTQYF. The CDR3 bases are TGCGCCAGCAGCCAAGCCCCGGGGAGTTTAACAGATACGCAGTATTTT.

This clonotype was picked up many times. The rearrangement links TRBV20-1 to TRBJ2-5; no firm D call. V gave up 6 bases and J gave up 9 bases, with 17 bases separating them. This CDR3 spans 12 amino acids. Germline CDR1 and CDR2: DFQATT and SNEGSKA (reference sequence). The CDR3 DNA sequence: TGCAGTGCCAGTAAAGACCGGTCGGCCCAGTACTTC. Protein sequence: CSASKDRSAQYF.

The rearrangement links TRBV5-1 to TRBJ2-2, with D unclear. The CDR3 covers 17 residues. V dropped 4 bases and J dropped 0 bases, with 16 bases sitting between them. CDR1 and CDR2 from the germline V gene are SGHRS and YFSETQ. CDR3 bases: TGCGCCAGCAGCACTATGGGAAATTTGACGAACACCGGGGAGCTGTTTTTT. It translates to CASSTMGNLTNTGELFF.

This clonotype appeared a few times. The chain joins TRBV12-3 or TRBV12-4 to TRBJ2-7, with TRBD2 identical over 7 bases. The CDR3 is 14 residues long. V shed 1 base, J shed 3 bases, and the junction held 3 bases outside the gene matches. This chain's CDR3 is CASSLGLANYEQYF. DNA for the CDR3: TGTGCCAGCAGTTTAGGACTAGCTAACTACGAGCAGTACTTC.

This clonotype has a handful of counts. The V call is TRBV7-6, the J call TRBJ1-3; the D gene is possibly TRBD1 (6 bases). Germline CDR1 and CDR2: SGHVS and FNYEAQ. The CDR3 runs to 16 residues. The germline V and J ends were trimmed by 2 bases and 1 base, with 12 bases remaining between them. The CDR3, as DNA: TGTGCCAGCAGCTTAACGGGGGGCTTATCTGGAAACACCATATATTTT. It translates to CASSLTGGLSGNTIYF.

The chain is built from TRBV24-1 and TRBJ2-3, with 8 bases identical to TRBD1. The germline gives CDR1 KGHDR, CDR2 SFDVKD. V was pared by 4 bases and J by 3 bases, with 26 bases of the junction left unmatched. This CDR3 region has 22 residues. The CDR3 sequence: CATSDSIPNPTKTGGETDTQYF. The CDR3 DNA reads TGTGCCACCAGTGACTCTATCCCCAATCCCACGAAAACAGGGGGAGAAACAGATACGCAGTATTTT.

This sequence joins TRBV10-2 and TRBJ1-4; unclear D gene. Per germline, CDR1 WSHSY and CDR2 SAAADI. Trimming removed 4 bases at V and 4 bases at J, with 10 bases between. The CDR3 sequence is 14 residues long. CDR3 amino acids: CASSGWGSNEKLFF. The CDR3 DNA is TGCGCCAGCAGTGGGTGGGGAAGTAATGAAAAACTGTTTTTT.

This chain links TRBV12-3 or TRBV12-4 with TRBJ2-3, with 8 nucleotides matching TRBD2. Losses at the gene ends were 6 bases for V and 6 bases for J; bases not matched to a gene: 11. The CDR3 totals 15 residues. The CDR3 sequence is CASSQAGALTDTQYF. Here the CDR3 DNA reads TGTGCCAGCAGCCAAGCGGGGGCTTTAACGGATACGCAGTATTTT.

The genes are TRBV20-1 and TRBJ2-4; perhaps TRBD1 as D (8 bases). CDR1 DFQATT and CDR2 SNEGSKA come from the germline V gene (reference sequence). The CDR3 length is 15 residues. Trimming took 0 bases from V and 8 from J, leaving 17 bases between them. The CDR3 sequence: CSARDSRTGRDIQYF. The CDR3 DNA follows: TGCAGTGCTAGAGATTCTAGGACAGGGAGGGACATTCAGTACTTC.

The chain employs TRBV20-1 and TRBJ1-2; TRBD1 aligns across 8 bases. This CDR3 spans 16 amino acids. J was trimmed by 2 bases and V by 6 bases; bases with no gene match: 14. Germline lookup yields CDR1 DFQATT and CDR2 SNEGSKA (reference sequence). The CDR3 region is CSASPGQGRANYGYTF. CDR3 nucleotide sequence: TGCAGTGCCTCCCCCGGACAGGGAAGGGCAAACTATGGCTACACCTTC.

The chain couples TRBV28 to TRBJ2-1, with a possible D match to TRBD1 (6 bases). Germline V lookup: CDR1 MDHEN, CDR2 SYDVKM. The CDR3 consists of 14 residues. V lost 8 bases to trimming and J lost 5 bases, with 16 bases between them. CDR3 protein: CASSRDNYDNEQFF. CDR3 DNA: TGTGCCAGCTCCCGGGACAACTACGACAATGAGCAGTTCTTC.

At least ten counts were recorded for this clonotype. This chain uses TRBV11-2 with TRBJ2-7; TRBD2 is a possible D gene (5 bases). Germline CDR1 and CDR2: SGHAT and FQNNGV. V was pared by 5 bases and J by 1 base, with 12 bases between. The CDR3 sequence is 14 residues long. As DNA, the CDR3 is TGTGCCAGCAGCCCCCCCGGGGTATCCTACGAGCAGTACTTC. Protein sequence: CASSPPGVSYEQYF.

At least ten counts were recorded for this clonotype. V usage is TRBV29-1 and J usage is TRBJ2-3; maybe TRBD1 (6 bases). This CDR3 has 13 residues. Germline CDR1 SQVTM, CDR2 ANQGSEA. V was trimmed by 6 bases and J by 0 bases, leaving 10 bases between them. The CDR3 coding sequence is TGCAGCGTCAGAGGGGGTAGCACAGATACGCAGTATTTT. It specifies CSVRGGSTDTQYF.

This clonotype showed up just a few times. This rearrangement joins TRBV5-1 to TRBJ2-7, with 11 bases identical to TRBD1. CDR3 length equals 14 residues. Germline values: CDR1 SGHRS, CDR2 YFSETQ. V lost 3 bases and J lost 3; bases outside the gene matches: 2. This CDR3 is CASSWTGGHYEQYF. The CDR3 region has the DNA TGCGCCAGCAGCTGGACAGGGGGCCACTACGAGCAGTACTTC.